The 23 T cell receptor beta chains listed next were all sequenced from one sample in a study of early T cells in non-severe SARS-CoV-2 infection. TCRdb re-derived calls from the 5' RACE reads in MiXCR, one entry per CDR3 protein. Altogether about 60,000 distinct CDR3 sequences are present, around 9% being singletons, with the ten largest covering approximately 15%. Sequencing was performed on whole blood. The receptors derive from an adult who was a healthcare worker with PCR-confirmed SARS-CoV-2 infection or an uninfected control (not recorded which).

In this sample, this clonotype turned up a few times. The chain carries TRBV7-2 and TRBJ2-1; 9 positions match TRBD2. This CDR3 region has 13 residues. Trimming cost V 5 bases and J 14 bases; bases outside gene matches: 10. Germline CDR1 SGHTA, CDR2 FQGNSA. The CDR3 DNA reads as TGTGCCAGCAGCCTGCCTTTTAGCGGGGGCGAGTTCTTC. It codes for CASSLPFSGGEFF. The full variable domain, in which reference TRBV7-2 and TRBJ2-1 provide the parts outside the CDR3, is GAGVSQSPSNKVTEKGKDVELRCDPISGHTALYWYRQSLGQGLEFLIYFQGNSAPDKSGLPSDRFSAERTGGSVSTLTIQRTQQEDSAVYLCASSLPFSGGEFFGPGTRLTVL.

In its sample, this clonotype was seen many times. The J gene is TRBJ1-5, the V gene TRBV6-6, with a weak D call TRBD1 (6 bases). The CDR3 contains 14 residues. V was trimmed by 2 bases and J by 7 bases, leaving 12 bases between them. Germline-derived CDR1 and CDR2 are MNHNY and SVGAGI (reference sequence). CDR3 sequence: CASSYQSRGQPQHF. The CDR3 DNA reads TGTGCCAGCAGTTACCAGTCCAGGGGCCAGCCCCAGCATTTT.

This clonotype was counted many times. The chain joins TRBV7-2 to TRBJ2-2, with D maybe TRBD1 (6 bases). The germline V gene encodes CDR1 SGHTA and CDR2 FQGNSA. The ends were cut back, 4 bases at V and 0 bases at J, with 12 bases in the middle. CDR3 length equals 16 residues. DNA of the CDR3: TGTGCCAGCAGCTGGACAGAGCCTGCGAACACCGGGGAGCTGTTTTTT. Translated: CASSWTEPANTGELFF.

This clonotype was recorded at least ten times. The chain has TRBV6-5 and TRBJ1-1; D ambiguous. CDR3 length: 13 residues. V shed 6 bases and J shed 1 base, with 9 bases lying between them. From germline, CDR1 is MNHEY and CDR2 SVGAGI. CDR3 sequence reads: CASSRTENTEAFF. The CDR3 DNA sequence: TGTGCCAGCAGCCGAACAGAGAACACTGAAGCTTTCTTT.

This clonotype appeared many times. CDR3 protein: CASSQGLAETQYF. The CDR3 bases are TGTGCCAGCAGCCAAGGACTAGCGGAGACCCAGTACTTC. This chain uses TRBV9 with TRBJ2-5; 9 bases agree with TRBD2. V dropped 4 bases and J dropped 5; count of bases not matched to a gene: 3. The CDR3 covers 13 residues. CDR1 is SGDLS, CDR2 YYNGEE, per germline.

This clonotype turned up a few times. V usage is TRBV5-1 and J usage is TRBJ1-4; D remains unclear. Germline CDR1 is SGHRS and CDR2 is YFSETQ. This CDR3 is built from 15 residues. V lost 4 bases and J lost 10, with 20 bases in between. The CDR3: CASSPAEGLGGKLFF. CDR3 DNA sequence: TGCGCCAGCAGCCCGGCCGAGGGCCTTGGTGGAAAACTGTTTTTT.

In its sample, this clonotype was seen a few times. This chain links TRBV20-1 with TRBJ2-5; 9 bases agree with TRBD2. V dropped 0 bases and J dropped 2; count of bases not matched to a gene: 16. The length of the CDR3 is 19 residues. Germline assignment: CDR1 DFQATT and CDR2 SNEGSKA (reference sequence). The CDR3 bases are TGCAGTGCTAGAGATGCGAGCGGGAGGCGGAAGGATTTTCAAGAGACCCAGTACTTC. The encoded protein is CSARDASGRRKDFQETQYF.

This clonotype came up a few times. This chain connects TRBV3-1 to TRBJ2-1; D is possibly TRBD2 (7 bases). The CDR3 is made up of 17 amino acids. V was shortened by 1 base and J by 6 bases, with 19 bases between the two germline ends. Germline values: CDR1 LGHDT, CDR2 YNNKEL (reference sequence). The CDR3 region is CASSQGGRTRGGNEQFF. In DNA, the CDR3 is TGTGCCAGCAGCCAAGGAGGAAGGACTAGAGGGGGCAATGAGCAGTTCTTC.

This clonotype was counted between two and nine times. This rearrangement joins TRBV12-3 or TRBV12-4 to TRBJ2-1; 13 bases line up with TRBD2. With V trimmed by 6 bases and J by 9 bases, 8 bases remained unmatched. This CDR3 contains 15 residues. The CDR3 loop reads CASRPTSGRAIEQFF. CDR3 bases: TGTGCCAGCAGACCTACTAGCGGGAGGGCAATTGAGCAGTTCTTC.

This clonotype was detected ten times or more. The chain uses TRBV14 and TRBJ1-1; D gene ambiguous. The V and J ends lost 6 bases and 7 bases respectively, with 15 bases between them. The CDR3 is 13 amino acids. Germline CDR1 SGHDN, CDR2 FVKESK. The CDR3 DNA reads TGTGCCAGCAGTCTCTTTGCGCAGAATGAAGCTTTCTTT. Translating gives CASSLFAQNEAFF. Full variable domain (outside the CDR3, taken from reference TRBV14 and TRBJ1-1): EAGVTQFPSHSVIEKGQTVTLRCDPISGHDNLYWYRRVMGKEIKFLLHFVKESKQDESGMPNNRFLAERTGGTYSTLKVQPAELEDSGVYFCASSLFAQNEAFFGQGTRLTVV.

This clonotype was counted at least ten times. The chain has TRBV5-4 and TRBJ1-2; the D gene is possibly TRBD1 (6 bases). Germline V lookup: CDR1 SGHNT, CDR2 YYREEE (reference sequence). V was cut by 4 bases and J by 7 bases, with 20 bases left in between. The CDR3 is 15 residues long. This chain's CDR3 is CASSLRGGILLGYTF. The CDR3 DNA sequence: TGTGCCAGCAGCCTGAGGGGGGGCATTTTACTTGGCTACACCTTC.

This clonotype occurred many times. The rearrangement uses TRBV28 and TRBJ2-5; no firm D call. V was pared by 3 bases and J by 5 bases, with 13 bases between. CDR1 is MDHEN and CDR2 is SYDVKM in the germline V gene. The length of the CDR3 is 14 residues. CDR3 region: CASSLVALEETQYF. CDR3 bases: TGTGCCAGCAGTTTGGTAGCTCTCGAGGAGACCCAGTACTTC.

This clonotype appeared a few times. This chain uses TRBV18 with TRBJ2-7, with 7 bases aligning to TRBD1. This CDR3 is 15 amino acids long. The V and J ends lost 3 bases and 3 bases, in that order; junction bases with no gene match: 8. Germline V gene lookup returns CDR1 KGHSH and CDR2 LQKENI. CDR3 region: CASSPGTAKNYEQYF. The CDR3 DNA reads TGTGCCAGCTCACCCGGGACAGCCAAAAACTACGAGCAGTACTTC.

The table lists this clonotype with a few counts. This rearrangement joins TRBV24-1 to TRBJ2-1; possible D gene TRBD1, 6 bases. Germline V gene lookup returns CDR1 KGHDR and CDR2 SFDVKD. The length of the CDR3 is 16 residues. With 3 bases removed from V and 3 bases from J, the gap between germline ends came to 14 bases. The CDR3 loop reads CATSDHRVALYNEQFF. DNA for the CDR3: TGTGCCACCAGTGATCACAGGGTGGCCCTCTACAATGAGCAGTTCTTC.

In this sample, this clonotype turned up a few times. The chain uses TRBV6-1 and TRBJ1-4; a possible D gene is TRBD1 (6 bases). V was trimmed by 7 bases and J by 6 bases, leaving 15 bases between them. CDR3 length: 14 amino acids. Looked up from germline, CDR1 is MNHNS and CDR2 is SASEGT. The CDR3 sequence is CASMGYREDEKLFF. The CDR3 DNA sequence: TGTGCCAGCATGGGGTACAGGGAAGATGAAAAACTGTTTTTT.

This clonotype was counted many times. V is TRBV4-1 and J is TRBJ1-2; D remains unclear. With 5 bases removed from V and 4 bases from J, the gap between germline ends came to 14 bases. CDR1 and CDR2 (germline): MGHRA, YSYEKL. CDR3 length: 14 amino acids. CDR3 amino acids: CASSLSQEGYGYTF. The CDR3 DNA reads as TGCGCCAGCAGCTTATCGCAGGAGGGCTATGGCTACACCTTC.

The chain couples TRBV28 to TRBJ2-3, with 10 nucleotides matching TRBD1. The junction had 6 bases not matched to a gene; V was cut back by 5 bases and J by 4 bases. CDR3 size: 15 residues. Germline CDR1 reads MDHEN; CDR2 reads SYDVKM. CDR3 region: CASSLWTGGSDTQYF. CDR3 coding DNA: TGTGCCAGCAGTCTGTGGACAGGGGGTTCAGATACGCAGTATTTT. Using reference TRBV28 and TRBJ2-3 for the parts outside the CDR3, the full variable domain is DVKVTQSSRYLVKRTGEKVFLECVQDMDHENMFWYRQDPGLGLRLIYFSYDVKMKEKGDIPEGYSVSREKKERFSLILESASTNQTSMYLCASSLWTGGSDTQYFGPGTRLTVL.

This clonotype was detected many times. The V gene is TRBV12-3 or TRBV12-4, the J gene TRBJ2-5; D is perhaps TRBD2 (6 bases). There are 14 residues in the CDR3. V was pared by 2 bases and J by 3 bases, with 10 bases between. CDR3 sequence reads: CASSLSSGKETQYF. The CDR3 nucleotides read TGTGCCAGCAGTTTAAGTAGCGGCAAAGAGACCCAGTACTTC.

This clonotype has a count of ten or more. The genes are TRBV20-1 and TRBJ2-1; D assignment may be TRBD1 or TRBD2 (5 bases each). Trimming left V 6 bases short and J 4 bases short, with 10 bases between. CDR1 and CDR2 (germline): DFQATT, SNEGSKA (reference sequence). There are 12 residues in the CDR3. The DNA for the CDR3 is TGCAGTGCGGAGGACAAGTACAATGAGCAGTTCTTC. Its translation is CSAEDKYNEQFF.

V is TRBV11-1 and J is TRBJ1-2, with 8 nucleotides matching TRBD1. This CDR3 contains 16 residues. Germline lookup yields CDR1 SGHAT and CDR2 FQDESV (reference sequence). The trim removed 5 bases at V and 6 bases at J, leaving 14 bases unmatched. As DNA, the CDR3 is TGTGCCAGCAGCCAATGGGCCGACAGGGGAAGCGATGGCTACACCTTC. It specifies CASSQWADRGSDGYTF.

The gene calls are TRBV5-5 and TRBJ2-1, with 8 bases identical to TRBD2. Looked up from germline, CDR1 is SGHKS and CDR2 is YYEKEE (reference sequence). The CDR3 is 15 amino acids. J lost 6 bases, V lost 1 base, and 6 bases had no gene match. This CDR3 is CASSLTGLGGNEQFF. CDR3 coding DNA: TGTGCCAGCAGCTTGACGGGACTAGGCGGCAATGAGCAGTTCTTC.

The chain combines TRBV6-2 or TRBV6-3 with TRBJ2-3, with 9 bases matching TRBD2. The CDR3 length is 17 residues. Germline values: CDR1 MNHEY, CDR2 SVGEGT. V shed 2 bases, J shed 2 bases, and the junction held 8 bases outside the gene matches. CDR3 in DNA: TGTGCCAGCAGTTACCCTGAGACTAGCGGCCTCACAGATACGCAGTATTTT. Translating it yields CASSYPETSGLTDTQYF.

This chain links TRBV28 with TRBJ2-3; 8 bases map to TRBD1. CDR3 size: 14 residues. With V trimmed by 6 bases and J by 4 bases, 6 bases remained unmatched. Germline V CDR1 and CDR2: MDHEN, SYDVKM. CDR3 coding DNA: TGTGCCAGCAGACGGACAGGGAGCGCAGATACGCAGTATTTT. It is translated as CASRRTGSADTQYF. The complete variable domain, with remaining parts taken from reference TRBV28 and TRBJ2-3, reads DVKVTQSSRYLVKRTGEKVFLECVQDMDHENMFWYRQDPGLGLRLIYFSYDVKMKEKGDIPEGYSVSREKKERFSLILESASTNQTSMYLCASRRTGSADTQYFGPGTRLTVL.